These 26 T cell receptor beta chains were all obtained from the same sample, sequenced in a study of cytomegalovirus exposure and HLA in healthy donors. A multiplex PCR was run with 60 Vbeta primers and 13 Jbeta primers. Measured with immunoSEQ multiplex PCR; TCRdb has only the in-frame clones, and not every one. This table holds roughly 180,000 clones, approximately 80% found once. The sequenced sample was PBMCs. The source is a female donor in good health and CMV-seronegative.

This clone is a singleton in its sample. The rearrangement links TRBV2 to TRBJ2-2, with 7 bases aligning to TRBD1. CDR1 SNHLY and CDR2 FYNNEI come from the germline V gene. The CDR3 length is 14 residues. The junction had 9 bases not matched to a gene; V was cut back by 10 bases and J by 4 bases. The DNA of the CDR3 is TGTGCCAAAAGACAGGGACCAGGCACCGGGGAGCTGTTTTTT. It specifies CAKRQGPGTGELFF.

This chain links TRBV30 with TRBJ2-4, with 10 bases identical to TRBD2. With 4 bases clipped from V and 8 bases from J, the junction kept 5 bases outside the gene matches. This CDR3 has 13 amino acids. CDR1 and CDR2 from the germline V gene are GTSNPN and SVGIG (reference sequence). The CDR3 region has the DNA TGTGCCTGGATGGCTAGCGGGAGTGACATTCAGTACTTC. This translates into CAWMASGSDIQYF. The full variable domain, with the rest looked up from reference TRBV30 and TRBJ2-4, is SQTIHQWPATLVQPVGSPLSLECTVEGTSNPNLYWYRQAAGRGLQLLFYSVGIGQISSEVPQNLSASRPQDRQFILSSKKLLLSDSGFYLCAWMASGSDIQYFGAGTRLSVL.

The V gene is TRBV5-1, the J gene TRBJ2-7; TRBD1 is a possible D gene (5 bases). The V gene's germline CDR1 is SGHRS and CDR2 YFSETQ. The CDR3 runs 14 residues. The V gene lost 4 bases and the J gene lost 0 bases, with 11 bases spanning the gap. The CDR3 DNA reads as TGCGCCAGCAGCCCGCGACAGACCTCCTACGAGCAGTACTTC. Amino acid sequence: CASSPRQTSYEQYF. Full variable domain (outside the CDR3, taken from reference TRBV5-1 and TRBJ2-7): KAGVTQTPRYLIKTRGQQVTLSCSPISGHRSVSWYQQTPGQGLQFLFEYFSETQRNKGNFPGRFSGRQFSNSRSEMNVSTLELGDSALYLCASSPRQTSYEQYFGPGTRLTVT.

To note about this clone: A read error may account for a junction end that differs from germline. This sequence joins TRBV7-9 and TRBJ2-7; a possible D gene is TRBD2 (5 bases). Germline-derived CDR1 and CDR2 are SEHNR and FQNEAQ (reference sequence). The CDR3 is made up of 12 amino acids. The CDR3 DNA reads as TGTGCCAGCAGCTTATGGGGAGAGGGCCAACACTTC. This gives the protein CASSLWGEGQHF.

The rearrangement links TRBV12-5 to TRBJ2-7, with 10 bases lining up with TRBD2. CDR1 is LGHNT, CDR2 FRNRAP, per germline. The CDR3 is 17 amino acids. Germline trimming cut 3 bases from V and 5 bases from J; bases unmatched to any gene: 13. CDR3 in amino acids: CASGLGLAGGGSHEQYF. The CDR3 coding sequence is TGTGCTAGTGGTTTAGGTTTAGCGGGGGGCGGTAGCCACGAGCAGTACTTC. The whole variable domain, remainder taken from reference TRBV12-5 and TRBJ2-7, is DARVTQTPRHKVTEMGQEVTMRCQPILGHNTVFWYRQTMMQGLELLAYFRNRAPLDDSGMPKDRFSAEMPDATLATLKIQPSEPRDSAVYFCASGLGLAGGGSHEQYFGPGTRLTVT.

J is TRBJ1-5 and V is TRBV27; 9 nucleotides line up with TRBD1. The CDR3 extends over 14 amino acids. CDR1 MNHEY and CDR2 SMNVEV come from the germline V gene (reference sequence). J gave up 9 bases and V 5 bases, and 8 bases lay outside the gene matches. The DNA of the CDR3 is TGTGCCAGCAGTCCGACAGGGGGTCGATGGCCCCAGCATTTT. Protein: CASSPTGGRWPQHF.

Only a few counts were recorded for this clone. The J gene is TRBJ2-7, the V gene TRBV5-1; the D is unclear. Germline V lookup: CDR1 SGHRS, CDR2 YFSETQ. The CDR3 contains 14 residues. V was shortened by 1 base and J by 0 bases, with 8 bases between the two germline ends. CDR3 amino acids: CASSLLSHSYEQYF. The CDR3 DNA is TGCGCCAGCAGCTTGCTTAGCCACTCCTACGAGCAGTACTTC.

V and J are TRBV27 and TRBJ2-1; 12 bases line up with TRBD1. Germline CDR1 and CDR2: MNHEY and SMNVEV (reference sequence). V lost 2 bases to trimming and J lost 9 bases; unmatched junction nucleotides: 5. This CDR3 spans 15 amino acids. The CDR3 sequence is CASSLGTGGYGEQFF. CDR3 DNA: TGTGCCAGCAGTTTAGGGACAGGGGGCTATGGTGAGCAGTTCTTC.

The chain joins TRBV15 to TRBJ1-5; TRBD1 matches 8 bases. The CDR3 has 17 amino acids. CDR1 is LNHNV, CDR2 YYDKDF, per germline (reference sequence). Trimming removed 0 bases from V and 6 bases from J; junction bases left unmatched: 10. The CDR3, as DNA: TGTGCCACCAGCAGAGAGGTACGAGACAGGGGCCCTCAGCCCCAGCATTTT. Protein: CATSREVRDRGPQPQHF.

The rearrangement uses TRBV28 and TRBJ1-2; D not resolved. Germline values: CDR1 MDHEN, CDR2 SYDVKM. The V end was cut by 4 bases, the J end by 1 base, with 16 bases between. The CDR3 sequence is 16 residues long. The CDR3 sequence: CASSWLRGEDNYGYTF. The CDR3, as DNA: TGTGCCAGCAGTTGGCTACGGGGAGAGGATAACTATGGCTACACCTTC.

The chain uses TRBV27 and TRBJ2-7; TRBD2 matches at 8 bases. Germline lookup yields CDR1 MNHEY and CDR2 SMNVEV (reference sequence). With V trimmed by 6 bases and J by 4 bases, 8 bases remained unmatched. CDR3 length equals 14 residues. The CDR3 loop reads CASSPRSGSYEQYF. The CDR3, as DNA: TGTGCCAGCAGCCCCAGGAGCGGGAGTTACGAGCAGTACTTC.

The chain is built from TRBV6-1 and TRBJ2-5, with 12 bases that match TRBD1. CDR1 and CDR2 from the germline V gene are MNHNS and SASEGT. The CDR3 spans 16 residues. J was trimmed by 11 bases and V by 4 bases; bases with no gene match: 14. As DNA, the CDR3 is TGTGCCAGCAGTGTTTCGGGACAGGGGGCTTTGGGGGAGCAGTACTTC. Encoded protein: CASSVSGQGALGEQYF.

This rearrangement joins TRBV27 to TRBJ2-1; 11 bases align to TRBD2. The CDR3 runs 17 residues. Unmatched junction bases numbered 5, after V lost 1 base and J lost 3 bases. Germline V gene data show CDR1 as MNHEY and CDR2 as SMNVEV (reference sequence). The chain's CDR3 is CASSLWASGGIYNEQFF. The CDR3 coding sequence is TGTGCCAGCAGTTTATGGGCTAGCGGGGGGATCTACAATGAGCAGTTCTTC.

This chain links TRBV28 with TRBJ2-7; 7 bases map to TRBD2. This CDR3 region has 14 residues. J was trimmed by 5 bases and V by 6 bases; bases with no gene match: 10. Germline V gene data show CDR1 as MDHEN and CDR2 as SYDVKM. CDR3 sequence reads: CASRTPGGSNEQYF. The CDR3 nucleotides read TGTGCCAGCAGAACGCCCGGGGGGTCTAACGAGCAGTACTTC. The variable domain in full, with the rest retrieved from reference TRBV28 and TRBJ2-7, is DVKVTQSSRYLVKRTGEKVFLECVQDMDHENMFWYRQDPGLGLRLIYFSYDVKMKEKGDIPEGYSVSREKKERFSLILESASTNQTSMYLCASRTPGGSNEQYFGPGTRLTVT.

V usage is TRBV27 and J usage is TRBJ2-7; TRBD1 matches at 8 bases. The CDR3 length is 16 residues. Per the germline V gene, CDR1 is MNHEY and CDR2 is SMNVEV (reference sequence). The V and J ends lost 2 bases and 2 bases, in that order; junction bases with no gene match: 8. CDR3 amino acids: CASSLSRTGYPYEQYF. The CDR3 DNA follows: TGTGCCAGCAGTTTAAGTAGGACAGGGTACCCCTACGAGCAGTACTTC.

The chain couples TRBV28 to TRBJ1-5, with D maybe TRBD1 (6 bases). CDR1 and CDR2 from the germline V gene are MDHEN and SYDVKM. Trimming took 5 bases from V and 4 from J, leaving 33 bases between them. The CDR3 has 21 residues. The CDR3 nucleotides are TGTGCCAGCAGTCTTCGCGGGCGTGTAGAGGACAGCCGTTTGGTGAATCAGCCCCAGCATTTT. Translated: CASSLRGRVEDSRLVNQPQHF.

The chain recombines TRBV14 with TRBJ2-7; 8 nucleotides align to TRBD1. The CDR3 runs to 15 residues. Germline CDR1 and CDR2: SGHDN and FVKESK. V gave up 0 bases and J gave up 3 bases; unmatched junction bases: 4. The CDR3 sequence is CASSQDGTGIYEQYF. DNA of the CDR3: TGTGCCAGCAGCCAAGACGGGACAGGCATCTACGAGCAGTACTTC.

This clone was detected once. This rearrangement joins TRBV28 to TRBJ2-3; D remains ambiguous. Per the germline V gene, CDR1 is MDHEN and CDR2 is SYDVKM. The CDR3 sequence is 16 residues long. Trimming cost V 5 bases and J 2 bases, with 17 bases left between them. CDR3 region: CASSRDLGSYTDTQYF. CDR3 nucleotides: TGTGCCAGCAGTCGCGACCTCGGGTCGTACACAGATACGCAGTATTTT.

The V and J genes are TRBV7-2 and TRBJ1-2; the match to TRBD1 covers 9 bases. The germline gives CDR1 SGHTA, CDR2 FQGNSA. V was pared by 4 bases and J by 8 bases, with 8 bases of the junction left unmatched. The CDR3 spans 14 residues. DNA for the CDR3: TGTGCCAGCAGCTCGGGACAGGGCTTTCGGGGCTACACCTTC. This gives the protein CASSSGQGFRGYTF.

The rearrangement links TRBV4-1 to TRBJ2-5, with 11 bases aligning to TRBD2. This CDR3 has 16 residues. Germline-derived CDR1 and CDR2 are MGHRA and YSYEKL. J was trimmed by 5 bases and V by 0 bases; bases with no gene match: 5. CDR3 DNA: TGCGCCAGCAGCCAAGATCCTAGCGGGAGGCGGGAGACCCAGTACTTC. Protein product: CASSQDPSGRRETQYF.

J is TRBJ2-3 and V is TRBV10-3; D might be TRBD1 (6 bases). The CDR3 spans 15 residues. Trimming took off 0 bases at V and 0 bases at J, with 7 bases between the two ends. Germline V gene sequence: CDR1 ENHRY, CDR2 SYGVKD. The CDR3, as DNA: TGTGCCATCAGTGAGTCGGACAGTAGCACAGATACGCAGTATTTT. This translates into CAISESDSSTDTQYF.

The genes are TRBV7-7 and TRBJ1-5, with D perhaps matching TRBD1 (5 bases). The V end was cut by 2 bases, the J end by 0 bases, with 17 bases between. Germline V CDR1 and CDR2: SSHAT, FNYEAQ (reference sequence). This CDR3 contains 18 residues. CDR3 sequence (DNA): TGTGCCAGCAGCTTATCTTTCTCACAGGACTATAGCAATCAGCCCCAGCATTTT. Protein sequence: CASSLSFSQDYSNQPQHF.

The rearrangement uses TRBV6-1 and TRBJ2-2, with D perhaps TRBD2 (6 bases). Germline-derived CDR1 and CDR2 are MNHNS and SASEGT. V lost 2 bases and J lost 7, with 14 bases in between. The length of the CDR3 is 15 residues. The CDR3 loop reads CASSELIGGVGELFF. CDR3 sequence (DNA): TGTGCCAGCAGTGAACTTATCGGGGGAGTCGGGGAGCTGTTTTTT.

Worth noting for this clone: A junction boundary mismatches the germline segment, possibly from a read error. Other DNA sequences from this sample encode an identical CDR3 as well. V is TRBV7-2 and J is TRBJ2-7, with 11 positions matching TRBD2. The V gene's germline CDR1 is SGHTA and CDR2 FQGNSA. There are 15 residues in the CDR3. The CDR3 DNA is TGTGCCAGCAGTTTAGGCCCTAGCGGGGGGTACGAGCAGTACTTC. Translation: CASSLGPSGGYEQYF.

J is TRBJ2-7 and V is TRBV6-1; 12 bases line up with TRBD2. Germline CDR1 and CDR2: MNHNS and SASEGT. J was trimmed by 7 bases and V by 6 bases; bases with no gene match: 7. CDR3 length: 14 residues. The DNA for the CDR3 is TGTGCCAGCAGATTACTAGCGGGGGGTATTGAGCAGTACTTC. Translating it yields CASRLLAGGIEQYF.

For this clone: The sample has other DNA sequences that encode this CDR3 too. The V call is TRBV5-1, the J call TRBJ2-5; 7 nucleotides agree with TRBD1. Trimming took 3 bases from V and 2 from J; bases not matched to a gene: 4. Germline V gene sequence: CDR1 SGHRS, CDR2 YFSETQ. This CDR3 comprises 14 residues. For the CDR3, the DNA is TGCGCCAGCAGCTCTGGACAGGTACAAGAGACCCAGTACTTC. Translating gives CASSSGQVQETQYF.